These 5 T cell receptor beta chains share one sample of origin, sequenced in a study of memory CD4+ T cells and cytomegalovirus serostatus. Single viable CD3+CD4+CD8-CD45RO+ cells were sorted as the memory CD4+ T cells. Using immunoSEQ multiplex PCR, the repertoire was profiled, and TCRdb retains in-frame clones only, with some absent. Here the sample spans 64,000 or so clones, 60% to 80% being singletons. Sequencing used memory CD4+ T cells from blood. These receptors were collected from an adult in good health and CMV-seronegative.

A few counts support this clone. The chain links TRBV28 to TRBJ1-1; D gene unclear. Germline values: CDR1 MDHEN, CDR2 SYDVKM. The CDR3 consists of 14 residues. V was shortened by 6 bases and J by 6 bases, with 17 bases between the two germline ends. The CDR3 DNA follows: TGTGCCAGCAGATTCAAACTCTTGGGAGCTGAAGCTTTCTTT. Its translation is CASRFKLLGAEAFF.

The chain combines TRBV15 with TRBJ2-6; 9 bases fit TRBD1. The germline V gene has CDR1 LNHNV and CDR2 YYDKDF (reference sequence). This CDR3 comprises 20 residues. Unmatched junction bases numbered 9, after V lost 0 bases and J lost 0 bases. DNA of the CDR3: TGTGCCACCAGCAGAGATTACGGGACAGGGACCCGCTCTGGGGCCAACGTCCTGACTTTC. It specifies CATSRDYGTGTRSGANVLTF.

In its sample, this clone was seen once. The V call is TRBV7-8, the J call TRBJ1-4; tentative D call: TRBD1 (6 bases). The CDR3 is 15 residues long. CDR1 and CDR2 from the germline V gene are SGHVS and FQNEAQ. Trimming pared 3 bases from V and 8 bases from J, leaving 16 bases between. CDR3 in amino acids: CASSFLGAGDEKLFF. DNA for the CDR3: TGTGCCAGCAGCTTTTTGGGCGCAGGGGACGAAAAACTGTTTTTT.

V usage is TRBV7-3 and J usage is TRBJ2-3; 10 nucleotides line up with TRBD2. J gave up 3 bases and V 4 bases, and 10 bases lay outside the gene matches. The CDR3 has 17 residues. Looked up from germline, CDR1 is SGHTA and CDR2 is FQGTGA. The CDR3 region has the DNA TGTGCCAGCAGCTCCATGCCGGGACTAGCGATGACAGATACGCAGTATTTT. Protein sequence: CASSSMPGLAMTDTQYF.

CDR3 region: CASSPQMDTEQYF. The CDR3 DNA is TGTGCCAGCAGCCCACAGATGGACACCGAGCAGTACTTC. The genes are TRBV6-1 and TRBJ2-7, with a possible D match to TRBD1 (5 bases). The germline gives CDR1 MNHNS, CDR2 SASEGT. V was pared by 6 bases and J by 6 bases, with 15 bases between. The CDR3 length is 13 residues.